The 3 T cell receptor beta chains below come from one sample, sequenced in a study of T cell responses to AZD1222 COVID-19 vaccine. Libraries were prepared by immunoSEQ multiplex PCR; TCRdb keeps only in-frame clonotypes and omits some of them. This repertoire shows about 110,000 clones, more than 70% found once; its top ten account for approximately 3%. The sample was peripheral blood, taken on day 0 of MenACWY control vaccination. All receptors derive from an adult in good health.

V and J are TRBV2 and TRBJ1-5; D not resolved. This CDR3 comprises 13 residues. CDR1 is SNHLY and CDR2 is FYNNEI in the germline V gene. The ends were cut back, 8 bases at V and 7 bases at J, with 15 bases in the middle. This CDR3 reads CASDRARRQPQHF. The CDR3 nucleotides are TGTGCCAGCGACCGGGCCAGAAGGCAGCCCCAGCATTTT.

This clone has a single count. The chain has TRBV21-1 and TRBJ1-4; TRBD1, the table's D call, lacks a check against the DNA. TRBV21-1 is annotated as a pseudogene. This CDR3 has 22 amino acids. For the CDR3, the DNA is TGTGCCAGCAGCACCCGGAGTAGGGGTCCGGGCAGTTTTCTTACAACTAATGAAAAACTGTTTTTT. Amino acid sequence: CASSTRSRGPGSFLTTNEKLFF.

This chain joins TRBV5-6 and TRBJ2-7; D is tentatively TRBD1 or TRBD2 (6 bases each). Germline CDR1 and CDR2: SGHDT and YYEEEE. V was pared by 2 bases and J by 0 bases, with 12 bases between. CDR3 length equals 15 residues. CDR3 protein: CASSLFGGNSYEQYF. The DNA of the CDR3 is TGTGCCAGCAGCTTATTCGGGGGCAACTCCTACGAGCAGTACTTC. The full variable domain, rest sourced from reference TRBV5-6 and TRBJ2-7, is DAGVTQSPTHLIKTRGQQVTLRCSPKSGHDTVSWYQQALGQGPQFIFQYYEEEERQRGNFPDRFSGHQFPNYSSELNVNALLLGDSALYLCASSLFGGNSYEQYFGPGTRLTVT.